A selection of T cell receptor beta chains follows, all from one sample in a study of T cell changes during pregnancy in multiple sclerosis. Libraries were prepared by immunoSEQ multiplex PCR; TCRdb keeps only in-frame clonotypes and omits some of them. The sample has about 77,000 clones; 93% are singletons. The specimen was peripheral blood, collected after pregnancy. Source of these receptors: a female donor in good health, enrolled as a control in a pregnancy study. The CDR3 runs from the conserved cysteine through the conserved F or W. Each record gives: D gene, V gene, clone size, J gene, CDR3 DNA, CDR3 protein. D genes are given only for firm matches. For some rows the clone size is stated as once, few or many, or as a class when expanded; others skip it.

>NA|TRBV7-2|NA|TRBJ1-1
TGTGCCAGCAGCTTAGCGCGTAGGAGGGGCGAGAACACTGAAGCTTTCTTT
CASSLARRRGENTEAFF
>NA|TRBV4-3|once|TRBJ1-5
TGCGCCAGCAGCCAAGAGCCAGGAACCTATCAGCCCCAGCATTTT
CASSQEPGTYQPQHF
>NA|TRBV7-9|NA|TRBJ1-2
TGTGCCAGCAGCACCCGGGAGGGAGGAGGCTACACCTTC
CASSTREGGGYTF
>TRBD1|TRBV19|NA|TRBJ2-7
TGTGCCAGTAGTACAGGACTGACAGGGAGAACCTACGAGCAGTACTTC
CASSTGLTGRTYEQYF
>NA|TRBV2|NA|TRBJ2-7
TGTGCCAGCAGTGGCCGAGACTACTACGAGCAGTACTTC
CASSGRDYYEQYF
>TRBD1|TRBV27|NA|TRBJ2-1
TGTGCCAGCAGTTTATTGGGACAGGGGGCCGATGAGCAGTTCTTC
CASSLLGQGADEQFF
>NA|TRBV5-1|few|TRBJ2-1
TGCGCCAGCAGCTCGGGGACATTCTCCTACAATGAGCAGTTCTTC
CASSSGTFSYNEQFF
>TRBD1|TRBV5-1|NA|TRBJ1-2
TGCGCCAGCAGCTTGGGAACCAGGGGGACCAACTATGGCTACACCTTC
CASSLGTRGTNYGYTF
>NA|TRBV19|NA|TRBJ2-4
TGTGCCAGTAGGACGGGTGCAGCCAAAAACATTCAGTACTTC
CASRTGAAKNIQYF
>TRBD1|TRBV28|NA|TRBJ1-5
TGTGCCAGCAGTTTTATGGACAGGGGGGAACAGCCCCAGCATTTT
CASSFMDRGEQPQHF
>NA|TRBV11-2|NA|TRBJ1-2
TGTGCCAGCAGCCCCCGGACAGTTGATTTTAACTATGGCTACACCTTC
CASSPRTVDFNYGYTF
>NA|TRBV28|NA|TRBJ1-2
TGTGCCAGCAGCTTTACAGGGTATGGCTACACCTTC
CASSFTGYGYTF
>TRBD2|TRBV10-2|NA|TRBJ2-1
TGCGCCAGCAGTGAGATGGTCCTAGCGGGGGCCTACAATGAGCAGTTCTTC
CASSEMVLAGAYNEQFF
>NA|TRBV5-4|NA|TRBJ2-5
TGTGCCAGCAGCTTCCAGGGGTGGGAGCTCGGAGAGACCCAGTACTTC
CASSFQGWELGETQYF
>TRBD1|TRBV18|NA|TRBJ2-3
TGTGCCAGCTCACGCTTCCAGGGGGCAGATACGCAGTATTTT
CASSRFQGADTQYF
>NA|TRBV10-3|NA|TRBJ1-1
TGTGCCATCAGTATTTCGGGGGGACGGGACACTGAAGCTTTCTTT
CAISISGGRDTEAFF
>NA|TRBV28|NA|TRBJ1-5
TGTGCCAGCAGCTCCACAGAGACGAGCAATCAGCCCCAGCATTTT
CASSSTETSNQPQHF
>NA|TRBV7-3|NA|TRBJ2-3
TGTGCCAGCAGCTCCAGGAAAAGCACAGATACGCAGTATTTT
CASSSRKSTDTQYF
>NA|TRBV28|NA|TRBJ1-4
TGTGCCAGCAACGGTGAAAAACTGTTTTTT
CASNGEKLFF
>TRBD1|TRBV6-6|NA|TRBJ2-1
TGTGCCAGCAGTCCCCCGGGACAGCAGTACAATGAGCAGTTCTTC
CASSPPGQQYNEQFF
>TRBD1|TRBV18|NA|TRBJ2-5
TGTGCCAGCTCTCCTAGGGACAGCCAAGAGACCCAGTACTTC
CASSPRDSQETQYF
>NA|TRBV10-1|NA|TRBJ2-1
TGCGCCAGCAGTGAAGTGGGGTCCCGGGGCAATGAGCAGTTCTTC
CASSEVGSRGNEQFF
>NA|TRBV6-5|NA|TRBJ1-2
TGTGCCAGCAGTCCCGGGGGTGACTATGGCTACACCTTC
CASSPGGDYGYTF
>NA|TRBV7-9|NA|TRBJ1-1
TGTGCCAGCAGCTTAGCGAAGAGCACTGAAGCTTTCTTT
CASSLAKSTEAFF
>TRBD2|TRBV6-1|NA|TRBJ2-7
TGTGCCAGCGGAGGTCCGGGACTAGCGGGAGGCGAGCAGTACTTC
CASGGPGLAGGEQYF
>TRBD2|TRBV12-5|NA|TRBJ2-7
TGTGCTAGTGGTTTCCAATGGGGACTAGCCACCTACGAGCAGTACTTC
CASGFQWGLATYEQYF
>TRBD2|TRBV4-2|NA|TRBJ2-7
TGTGCCAGCAGCCAAGATGCGGGACTAGCACGCTACGAGCAGTACTTC
CASSQDAGLARYEQYF
>NA|TRBV7-3|NA|TRBJ2-3
TGTGCCAGCAGCTTAACGTACGACCCGAGGACTGCAGATACGCAGTATTTT
CASSLTYDPRTADTQYF
>TRBD1|TRBV19|once|TRBJ2-5
TGTGCCAGTAGTAACAGGGGGCAAGAGACCCAGTACTTC
CASSNRGQETQYF
>NA|TRBV7-3|NA|TRBJ1-6
TGTGCCAGCAGCCAACGGGGGTATAATTCACCCCTCCACTTT
CASSQRGYNSPLHF
>NA|TRBV7-9|NA|TRBJ1-4
TGTGCCAGCAGCCCACTAGGCGGCAGGGGCGGTGAAAAACTGTTTTTT
CASSPLGGRGGEKLFF
>TRBD1|TRBV6-5|NA|TRBJ2-2
TGTGCCAGCAGTTTTACAGGGGGCATCACCGGGGAGCTGTTTTTT
CASSFTGGITGELFF
>NA|TRBV7-2|once|TRBJ1-2
TGTGCCAGCAGCTGGGGCCCCTATAACTATGGCTACACCTTC
CASSWGPYNYGYTF
>TRBD1|TRBV5-4|NA|TRBJ1-4
TGTGCCAGCAGCTTGGGTGGGACAGGAGATGAAAAACTGTTTTTT
CASSLGGTGDEKLFF
>TRBD1|TRBV28|NA|TRBJ1-5
TGTGCCAGCAGCCAGCCGGACAGGGAAAATCAGCCCCAGCATTTT
CASSQPDRENQPQHF
>TRBD1|TRBV6-6|NA|TRBJ1-2
TGTGCCAGCAGTTCCGGGACAGGGGGGGACTATGGCTACACCTTC
CASSSGTGGDYGYTF
>TRBD2|TRBV27|NA|TRBJ2-5
TGTGCCAGCAGTCCGACTAGCGGGTTTAACCAAGAGACCCAGTACTTC
CASSPTSGFNQETQYF
>NA|TRBV30|NA|TRBJ1-5
TGTGCCTGGAGTCTCCAGGGCAATCAGCCCCAGCATTTT
CAWSLQGNQPQHF
>NA|TRBV21-1|NA|TRBJ2-5
TGTGCCAGCACACCGGGACGGACTACTCACCAAGAGACCCAGTACTTC
CASTPGRTTHQETQYF
>TRBD2|TRBV7-2|NA|TRBJ2-7
TGTGCCAGCAGCTTAGGGGGACTAGCGGGAGGTCGAGGGGAGCAGTACTTC
CASSLGGLAGGRGEQYF
>TRBD2|TRBV7-9|once|TRBJ2-3
TGTGCCAGCAGCTTAACGTTCGCGGGGGGCCCAGATACGCAGTATTTT
CASSLTFAGGPDTQYF
>TRBD1|TRBV18|NA|TRBJ1-2
TGTGCCAGCTCACCAGCAGGGGGCCAATTGTATGGCTACACCTTC
CASSPAGGQLYGYTF
>NA|TRBV5-1|NA|TRBJ2-1
TGCGCCAGCAGAGGTGGGGGCGTCTTCAGCTCCTACAATGAGCAGTTCTTC
CASRGGGVFSSYNEQFF
>NA|TRBV7-8|NA|TRBJ1-2
TGTGCCAGCAGCTTAGCGGGAGGGGATATTAACTATGGCTACACCTTC
CASSLAGGDINYGYTF
>TRBD1|TRBV18|NA|TRBJ2-1
TGTGCCAGCTCCACCGACAGGGCCAGGGCCAATGAGCAGTTCTTC
CASSTDRARANEQFF